The 12 T cell receptor beta chains reported below all come from one sample, sequenced in a study of shared clonotypes between healthy human individuals. Terminally differentiated effector memory CD45RA+ cells were excluded from the naive CD8 cells, which were CD45RO-negative and positively selected for CCR7. Profiled with immunoSEQ multiplex PCR; TCRdb holds only in-frame clones, not every one. The sample carries roughly 2.1 million clones, about 92% recorded once. Sample: naive CD8+ T cells from PBMCs. All receptors derive from a man between 18 and 35 years old in good health. Some clones in this sample may be carry-over from other donors' samples.

The chain recombines TRBV14 with TRBJ2-2; a possible D gene is TRBD2 (5 bases). The CDR3 has 16 amino acids. The ends were cut back, 2 bases at V and 0 bases at J, with 10 bases in the middle. Per the germline V gene, CDR1 is SGHDN and CDR2 is FVKESK. DNA of the CDR3: TGTGCCAGCAGCCAACGCGGACTGACGAACACCGGGGAGCTGTTTTTT. Translation gives CASSQRGLTNTGELFF.

The gene calls are TRBV9 and TRBJ1-4; D gene uncertain. The CDR3 sequence is 15 residues long. Trimming stripped 2 bases from V and 7 bases from J, with 15 bases between. Looked up from germline, CDR1 is SGDLS and CDR2 is YYNGEE. CDR3 bases: TGTGCCAGCAGCGTTAGCGGGAACGTAGCTGAAAAACTGTTTTTT. This gives the protein CASSVSGNVAEKLFF.

The chain recombines TRBV6-1 with TRBJ1-2; D gene ambiguous. CDR1 and CDR2 (germline): MNHNS, SASEGT. The CDR3 length is 14 residues. Trimming stripped 2 bases from V and 7 bases from J, with 14 bases between. The CDR3 DNA is TGTGCCAGCAGTGAAATCGGCAGAGTGGTTGGCTACACCTTC. Translation gives CASSEIGRVVGYTF.

With regard to this clone: The junction and the germline gene differ at one end; a read error may be behind it. The CDR3 coding sequence is TGTGCCAGCAGCATAACTAGCGGCTACAATGAGCAGTTCTTC. Its translation: CASSITSGYNEQFF. The chain joins TRBV7-3 to TRBJ2-1, with TRBD2 matching 8 bases. The length of the CDR3 is 14 residues. The V gene's germline CDR1 is SGHTA and CDR2 FQGTGA.

The chain combines TRBV7-9 with TRBJ1-1, with D possibly being TRBD1 (5 bases). Germline CDR1 SEHNR, CDR2 FQNEAQ (reference sequence). This CDR3 has 13 amino acids. V shed 5 bases and J shed 5 bases, with 12 bases lying between them. CDR3 sequence: CASSPNRLTEAFF. In nucleotides, the CDR3 is TGTGCCAGCAGCCCAAACAGGCTTACTGAAGCTTTCTTT.

A few counts support this clone. CDR3 DNA sequence: TGTGCCAGCGGGCTCCGGACAGGGACCACTGAAGCTTTCTTT. This codes for CASGLRTGTTEAFF. The chain recombines TRBV27 with TRBJ1-1; 8 bases line up with TRBD1. The CDR3 totals 14 residues. With V trimmed by 8 bases and J by 4 bases, 9 bases remained unmatched. Germline CDR1 is MNHEY and CDR2 is SMNVEV (reference sequence).

V and J are TRBV6-5 and TRBJ2-7; TRBD1 might be the D (6 bases). Trimming shortened V by 2 bases and J by 5 bases, and 16 bases separated the two germline ends. This CDR3 region has 15 residues. Germline CDR1 reads MNHEY; CDR2 reads SVGAGI. CDR3: CASSYQSGALHEQYF. CDR3 nucleotides: TGTGCCAGCAGTTACCAGTCAGGGGCTCTCCACGAGCAGTACTTC.

To note about this clone: The same CDR3 also results from other DNA sequences found in this sample. CDR3 sequence: CASSVATGQPQHF. In nucleotides, the CDR3 is TGTGCCAGCAGCGTAGCTACGGGGCAGCCCCAGCATTTT. The rearrangement links TRBV9 to TRBJ1-5; D gene uncertain. V was clipped by 0 bases and J by 7 bases, with 8 bases between them. The CDR3 extends over 13 amino acids. Germline lookup yields CDR1 SGDLS and CDR2 YYNGEE.

This clone was counted once. The chain combines TRBV28 with TRBJ2-3; 11 bases map to TRBD2. This CDR3 is 18 amino acids long. Germline V gene data show CDR1 as MDHEN and CDR2 as SYDVKM. J lost 2 bases, V lost 6 bases, and 13 bases had no gene match. The CDR3, as DNA: TGTGCCAGCAGCTCTCCACGACTAGCGGGAAAATCCACAGATACGCAGTATTTT. This gives the protein CASSSPRLAGKSTDTQYF.

As regards this clone: This sample also contains other DNA sequences that code for the same CDR3. The chain couples TRBV6-5 to TRBJ2-7; possible D gene TRBD2, 7 bases. CDR1 and CDR2 from the germline V gene are MNHEY and SVGAGI. The ends were cut back, 0 bases at V and 1 base at J, with 13 bases in the middle. CDR3 length equals 16 residues. In DNA, the CDR3 is TGTGCCAGCAGTTACTCGGGGGGGCAGGTATCCTACGAGCAGTACTTC. Protein: CASSYSGGQVSYEQYF.

The chain employs TRBV28 and TRBJ2-1; 7 bases match TRBD2. The ends lost 11 bases at V and 7 bases at J; junction bases unmatched: 14. Germline CDR1 is MDHEN and CDR2 is SYDVKM. This CDR3 comprises 14 residues. In DNA, the CDR3 is TGTGCCCACAGAAGCGCGGGAGTTGGTAATGAGCAGTTCTTC. Translated, it gives CAHRSAGVGNEQFF.

V and J are TRBV6-6 and TRBJ2-5; 7 bases agree with TRBD1. Germline V gene lookup returns CDR1 MNHNY and CDR2 SVGAGI (reference sequence). Trimming at V came to 2 bases and at J to 2 bases, leaving 8 bases not matched to a gene. This CDR3 is built from 16 residues. DNA of the CDR3: TGTGCCAGCAGTTACACCTACAGGGGCGGGCAAGAGACCCAGTACTTC. This codes for CASSYTYRGGQETQYF.